This T cell receptor beta chain was profiled in a study of shared T cell receptors in the human thymus. Here immunoSEQ multiplex PCR was the method, and the copy in TCRdb shows in-frame clones only, minus some. The top ten hold 0.0094% of the sample, which has more than 550,000 clones, around 87% seen once. V shed 0 bases, J shed 7 bases, and the junction held 6 bases outside the gene matches. CDR1 and CDR2 from the germline V gene are KGHSH and LQKENI. The CDR3 covers 16 residues. The same sample was also studied in work on human thymus T cells. That investigation notes: Thymus pieces cut out during corrective heart surgery were the tissue that was used. Related reports documented highly overlapping thymic repertoires among unrelated individuals.

This receptor was identified in a boy younger than two with a congenital heart defect. This chain connects TRBV18 to TRBJ2-1; 10 nucleotides align to TRBD2. The sample was thymocytes. CDR3 loop: CASSPPAAGGHNEQFF. The CDR3 DNA is TGTGCCAGCTCACCACCGGCAGCGGGAGGGCATAATGAGCAGTTCTTC.